What follows are 4 T cell receptor beta chains derived from one specimen sequenced in a study of identical twins. TCRdb analysed the 5' RACE reads with MiXCR anew, one entry per CDR3 protein. The repertoire has hundreds of thousands of distinct CDR3 sequences, over 15% of them found once; the top ten carry about 12%. These data are also associated with another study on T cells expressing NK-cell markers.

Input material: PBMCs. These TCRs come from a woman aged 18-29 years in good health.

The chain has TRBV29-1 and TRBJ1-2; possibly TRBD1 for D (6 bases). The CDR3 contains 10 residues. The germline V gene encodes CDR1 SQVTM and CDR2 ANQGSEA. Trimming stripped 6 bases from V and 8 bases from J, with 10 bases between. The CDR3 reads CSVEQGGYTF. The CDR3, as DNA: TGCAGCGTAGAACAGGGAGGCTACACCTTC.

This chain uses TRBV6-5 with TRBJ2-7, with D unresolved. Germline V gene data show CDR1 as MNHEY and CDR2 as SVGAGI. V shed 0 bases and J shed 4 bases, with 7 bases lying between them. The CDR3 runs to 13 residues. The DNA for the CDR3 is TGTGCCAGCAGTTACTCGAAAGGGTACGAGCAGTACTTC. It specifies CASSYSKGYEQYF.

The sample holds a few counts of this clonotype. For the CDR3, the DNA is TGTGCCAGCTCAGAGACTGTCCAGCGGGCTGAAGCTTTCTTT. Amino acids: CASSETVQRAEAFF. The chain links TRBV18 to TRBJ1-1; D is ambiguous. This CDR3 contains 14 residues. Trimming shortened V by 5 bases and J by 6 bases, and 16 bases separated the two germline ends. Germline CDR1 reads KGHSH; CDR2 reads LQKENI.

The CDR3 DNA reads TGCGCCAGCAGCTTGGCCCCGACTGGTGGCACTGAAGCTTTCTTT. It translates to CASSLAPTGGTEAFF. The chain carries TRBV5-1 and TRBJ1-1; unclear D gene. CDR1 SGHRS and CDR2 YFSETQ come from the germline V gene. The CDR3 runs to 15 residues. The germline V and J ends were trimmed by 0 bases and 4 bases, with 13 bases remaining between them.